The 30 T cell receptor beta chains listed next were all sequenced from one sample in a study of shared clonotypes between healthy human individuals. As defined, naive CD8 cells were CD45RO-negative and positively selected for CCR7, with terminally differentiated effector memory CD45RA+ cells excluded. TCRdb's copy holds only in-frame clones and misses some; the assay was immunoSEQ multiplex PCR. The sample lists some 2,000,000 clones; about 95% were seen once. Input material: naive CD8+ T cells sorted from blood. The receptors were sampled from a man younger than 30 in good health.

The chain uses TRBV5-5 and TRBJ1-2; 10 bases match TRBD1. The junction had 4 bases not matched to a gene; V was cut back by 2 bases and J by 3 bases. Looked up from germline, CDR1 is SGHKS and CDR2 is YYEKEE (reference sequence). The CDR3 sequence is 15 residues long. In DNA, the CDR3 is TGTGCCAGCAGCTTAGAGACAGGGGGCTACTATGGCTACACCTTC. The encoded protein is CASSLETGGYYGYTF.

The chain uses TRBV9 and TRBJ2-1; TRBD2 matches at 9 bases. In germline, CDR1 is SGDLS, CDR2 YYNGEE. J was trimmed by 1 base and V by 4 bases; bases with no gene match: 6. CDR3 length equals 16 residues. The CDR3 loop reads CASSPLTSGSYNEQFF. The CDR3 DNA follows: TGTGCCAGCAGCCCCTTGACTAGCGGATCCTACAATGAGCAGTTCTTC. Supplemented by reference TRBV9 and TRBJ2-1, the full variable domain reads DSGVTQTPKHLITATGQRVTLRCSPRSGDLSVYWYQQSLDQGLQFLIQYYNGEERAKGNILERFSAQQFPDLHSELNLSSLELGDSALYFCASSPLTSGSYNEQFFGPGTRLTVL.

V is TRBV19 and J is TRBJ1-5; perhaps TRBD1 as D (6 bases). The V gene lost 3 bases and the J gene lost 6 bases, with 6 bases spanning the gap. The CDR3 is made up of 12 amino acids. Germline V gene sequence: CDR1 LNHDA, CDR2 SQIVND (reference sequence). CDR3 region: CASSMDSQPQHF. The CDR3 DNA follows: TGTGCCAGTAGTATGGACAGTCAGCCCCAGCATTTT.

In this sample, this clone turned up a few times. Different DNA sequences within this sample yield the same CDR3. The rearrangement links TRBV2 to TRBJ2-1; D may be TRBD1 or TRBD2 (5 bases each). V was cut by 8 bases and J by 2 bases, with 7 bases left in between. The germline V gene encodes CDR1 SNHLY and CDR2 FYNNEI. The CDR3 runs to 12 residues. The CDR3 here is CASGGAYNEQFF. The DNA of the CDR3 is TGTGCCAGCGGGGGAGCCTACAATGAGCAGTTCTTC.

The chain combines TRBV9 with TRBJ2-1; D unresolved. Trimming cost V 4 bases and J 8 bases, with 10 bases left between them. The CDR3 runs to 12 residues. In germline, CDR1 is SGDLS, CDR2 YYNGEE. The CDR3 DNA reads TGTGCCAGCAGCCCAGTCCGGGATGAGCAGTTCTTC. It translates to CASSPVRDEQFF.

As to this clone: This same CDR3 is encoded by further DNA sequences in the sample. The chain recombines TRBV27 with TRBJ1-2; TRBD1 matches 8 bases. The V gene end was trimmed by 5 bases and the J gene end by 6 bases; junction bases not matched to a gene: 8. In germline, CDR1 is MNHEY, CDR2 SMNVEV (reference sequence). The CDR3 has 14 amino acids. The CDR3 sequence: CASSPGTGGHGYTF. The CDR3 DNA reads TGTGCCAGCAGTCCGGGGACAGGAGGTCATGGCTACACCTTC.

This clone has a single count. This sequence joins TRBV27 and TRBJ2-7, with D unresolved. CDR1 is MNHEY and CDR2 is SMNVEV in the germline V gene (reference sequence). The CDR3 has 15 amino acids. The V end was cut by 3 bases, the J end by 5 bases, with 17 bases between. CDR3: CASSLVGPASNEQYF. CDR3 nucleotides: TGTGCCAGCAGTTTGGTAGGGCCTGCCTCAAACGAGCAGTACTTC.

The chain is built from TRBV28 and TRBJ2-7; a weak D match, TRBD1 (5 bases). Trimming removed 3 bases from V and 0 bases from J, with 9 bases in between. Germline CDR1 is MDHEN and CDR2 is SYDVKM. This CDR3 is built from 14 residues. Written as DNA, the CDR3 is TGTGCCAGCAGTTTGCCTGACAGCTCCTACGAGCAGTACTTC. This sequence encodes CASSLPDSSYEQYF.

This clone has just one count. CDR3 residues: CASSPSGGAYNEQFF. Here the CDR3 DNA reads TGTGCCAGCAGCCCTAGCGGGGGGGCCTACAATGAGCAGTTCTTC. This sequence joins TRBV5-6 and TRBJ2-1, with 12 nucleotides matching TRBD2. The CDR3 extends over 15 amino acids. The V gene end was trimmed by 4 bases and the J gene end by 2 bases; junction bases not matched to a gene: 1. In germline, CDR1 is SGHDT, CDR2 YYEEEE.

The rearrangement joins TRBV9 to TRBJ2-1; TRBD2 aligns across 11 bases. The CDR3 runs 15 residues. V was clipped by 5 bases and J by 14 bases; unmatched bases: 15. CDR1 is SGDLS and CDR2 is YYNGEE in the germline V gene. In DNA form, the CDR3 reads TGTGCCAGCAGTACCTTTAGCGGGAGGGACCCAGGGGAGTTCTTC. Amino acid sequence: CASSTFSGRDPGEFF.

The chain combines TRBV27 with TRBJ2-5; TRBD2 might be the D (5 bases). The germline V and J ends were trimmed by 5 bases and 2 bases, with 24 bases remaining between them. The CDR3 is made up of 18 amino acids. The germline CDR1 and CDR2 sequences are MNHEY and SMNVEV (reference sequence). CDR3 DNA: TGTGCCAGCAGTCCCCTGAGAGTCGAGGGAATAGGGCAAGAGACCCAGTACTTC. Translation gives CASSPLRVEGIGQETQYF.

The chain joins TRBV13 to TRBJ2-7, with 16 bases identical to TRBD2. CDR3 length equals 19 residues. The trim removed 5 bases at V and 5 bases at J, leaving 15 bases unmatched. Germline CDR1 is PRHDT and CDR2 is FYEKMQ (reference sequence). The CDR3 sequence: CASSPDPGLAGGPGHEQYF. The CDR3 nucleotides read TGTGCCAGCAGCCCCGACCCGGGACTAGCGGGGGGGCCGGGACACGAGCAGTACTTC. The variable domain in full, with the rest retrieved from reference TRBV13 and TRBJ2-7, is AAGVIQSPRHLIKEKRETATLKCYPIPRHDTVYWYQQGPGQDPQFLISFYEKMQSDKGSIPDRFSAQQFSDYHSELNMSSLELGDSALYFCASSPDPGLAGGPGHEQYFGPGTRLTVT.

The gene calls are TRBV4-1 and TRBJ2-7; D may correspond to TRBD1 or TRBD2 (5 bases each). Trimming shortened V by 0 bases and J by 5 bases, and 14 bases separated the two germline ends. Looked up from germline, CDR1 is MGHRA and CDR2 is YSYEKL. The CDR3 has 15 amino acids. Here the CDR3 reads CASSQDRQGVDEQYF. Written as DNA, the CDR3 is TGCGCCAGCAGCCAAGACCGTCAGGGAGTGGACGAGCAGTACTTC.

The chain uses TRBV4-1 and TRBJ1-4; a weak D match, TRBD1 (6 bases). Trimming stripped 1 base from V and 4 bases from J, with 13 bases between. The CDR3 runs to 16 residues. Germline lookup yields CDR1 MGHRA and CDR2 YSYEKL. CDR3 in DNA: TGCGCCAGCAGCCAAGCCGGGACACCATTTAATGAAAAACTGTTTTTT. Residues: CASSQAGTPFNEKLFF.

The chain joins TRBV27 to TRBJ2-2, with 7 bases aligning to TRBD2. After removal of 1 base from V and 2 bases from J, the junction contained 7 bases not matched to a gene. Germline V lookup: CDR1 MNHEY, CDR2 SMNVEV (reference sequence). This CDR3 contains 17 residues. In DNA, the CDR3 is TGTGCCAGCAGTTTATGGGCTTGGGGGGGTAACACCGGGGAGCTGTTTTTT. Residues: CASSLWAWGGNTGELFF.

The J gene is TRBJ2-7, the V gene TRBV29-1; 8 bases match TRBD1. With 1 base clipped from V and 0 bases from J, the junction kept 14 bases outside the gene matches. The CDR3 has 18 amino acids. CDR1 and CDR2 from the germline V gene are SQVTM and ANQGSEA. CDR3 protein: CSVEGVAGGDSNSYEQYF. The CDR3 DNA reads TGCAGCGTTGAAGGGGTGGCAGGGGGCGATTCTAACTCCTACGAGCAGTACTTC.

The chain carries TRBV9 and TRBJ1-2; possible D gene TRBD1, 6 bases. Germline V gene data show CDR1 as SGDLS and CDR2 as YYNGEE. The CDR3 is 18 amino acids. Between the trimmed V and J ends, which lost 4 bases and 4 bases, there was a span of 26 bases. The CDR3 DNA reads as TGTGCCAGCAGCCCCCTCAGGAGTCACTCCCAAGGGGGCTATGGCTACACCTTC. Amino acids: CASSPLRSHSQGGYGYTF. Full variable domain (missing parts from reference TRBV9 and TRBJ1-2): DSGVTQTPKHLITATGQRVTLRCSPRSGDLSVYWYQQSLDQGLQFLIQYYNGEERAKGNILERFSAQQFPDLHSELNLSSLELGDSALYFCASSPLRSHSQGGYGYTFGSGTRLTVV.

This clone was seen only once. The chain recombines TRBV7-6 with TRBJ1-1; D is undetermined. Trimming cost V 5 bases and J 0 bases, with 13 bases left between them. Germline CDR1 and CDR2: SGHVS and FNYEAQ. The CDR3 runs to 15 residues. CDR3 DNA sequence: TGTGCCAGCAGCCAGGTTAGGGATCTGAACACTGAAGCTTTCTTT. It codes for CASSQVRDLNTEAFF.

The chain links TRBV2 to TRBJ1-2; weak D call: TRBD1 (5 bases). V lost 6 bases and J 4 bases, leaving 12 bases between the germline ends. Germline assignment: CDR1 SNHLY and CDR2 FYNNEI. CDR3 size: 13 residues. The CDR3 region is CASRGGDLYGYTF. The CDR3 region has the DNA TGTGCCAGCAGGGGAGGGGATCTCTATGGCTACACCTTC.

The chain carries TRBV30 and TRBJ2-7; D is perhaps TRBD1 (6 bases). CDR3 size: 14 residues. From germline, CDR1 is GTSNPN and CDR2 SVGIG (reference sequence). V lost 6 bases and J 0 bases, leaving 15 bases between the germline ends. The CDR3 DNA sequence: TGTGCCTGCGACGGAATAGGGGGCTCCTACGAGCAGTACTTC. Its translation: CACDGIGGSYEQYF. Based on the CDR3 plus reference TRBV30 and TRBJ2-7, the full variable domain is SQTIHQWPATLVQPVGSPLSLECTVEGTSNPNLYWYRQAAGRGLQLLFYSVGIGQISSEVPQNLSASRPQDRQFILSSKKLLLSDSGFYLCACDGIGGSYEQYFGPGTRLTVT.

V is TRBV7-9 and J is TRBJ1-2; maybe TRBD1 (6 bases). V was clipped by 4 bases and J by 0 bases, with 12 bases between them. The CDR3 has 15 amino acids. CDR1 is SEHNR, CDR2 FQNEAQ, per germline (reference sequence). The CDR3 bases are TGTGCCAGCAGCTCGCCGGGACACGCTAACTATGGCTACACCTTC. This encodes CASSSPGHANYGYTF. Together with reference TRBV7-9 and TRBJ1-2, the CDR3 gives the full variable domain: DTGVSQNPRHKITKRGQNVTFRCDPISEHNRLYWYRQTLGQGPEFLTYFQNEAQLEKSRLLSDRFSAERPKGSFSTLEIQRTEQGDSAMYLCASSSPGHANYGYTFGSGTRLTVV.

The CDR3 loop is CASTSGQVDSGNTIYF. DNA of the CDR3: TGTGCCAGCACGTCGGGACAGGTTGACTCTGGAAACACCATATATTTT. The chain uses TRBV9 and TRBJ1-3; 8 nucleotides line up with TRBD1. The CDR3 loop spans 16 amino acids. J gave up 0 bases and V 6 bases, and 8 bases lay outside the gene matches. CDR1 is SGDLS, CDR2 YYNGEE, per germline.

The rearrangement uses TRBV13 and TRBJ1-1; TRBD1 matches 8 bases. The J segment lost 5 bases and the V segment lost 5 bases, leaving 7 bases of the junction unmatched. This CDR3 contains 14 residues. Germline values: CDR1 PRHDT, CDR2 FYEKMQ (reference sequence). The CDR3 coding sequence is TGTGCCAGCAGCCCTGGACAGGGTATTACTGAAGCTTTCTTT. Its translation: CASSPGQGITEAFF.

The CDR3 loop is CASSGQGLADNEQFF. The CDR3 DNA reads TGTGCCAGCAGCGGCCAGGGACTAGCGGACAATGAGCAGTTCTTC. This chain joins TRBV9 and TRBJ2-1; 11 bases match TRBD2. The CDR3 loop spans 15 amino acids. Germline V gene data show CDR1 as SGDLS and CDR2 as YYNGEE. The J segment lost 5 bases and the V segment lost 3 bases, leaving 4 bases of the junction unmatched.

This clone has a handful of counts. This rearrangement joins TRBV7-9 to TRBJ2-7, with D perhaps TRBD2 (6 bases). This CDR3 region has 14 residues. The germline V and J ends were trimmed by 5 bases and 0 bases, with 11 bases remaining between them. Germline CDR1 is SEHNR and CDR2 is FQNEAQ (reference sequence). The CDR3, as DNA: TGTGCCAGCAGCCGGGACTTACGCTCCTACGAGCAGTACTTC. Its translation: CASSRDLRSYEQYF.

As to this clone: Other DNA sequences in the same sample also yield this CDR3. The V gene is TRBV4-3, the J gene TRBJ1-1, with D tentatively TRBD1 (5 bases). CDR1 and CDR2 from the germline V gene are LGHNA and YSLEER. CDR3 size: 15 residues. The V end was cut by 0 bases, the J end by 0 bases, with 8 bases between. The CDR3 DNA reads as TGCGCCAGCAGCCAAGAAGAGGGGATGAACACTGAAGCTTTCTTT. As protein: CASSQEEGMNTEAFF.

In the case of this clone: Different DNA sequences within this sample yield the same CDR3. V and J are TRBV5-4 and TRBJ2-3; 10 nucleotides agree with TRBD2. The CDR3 has 15 residues. V gave up 2 bases and J gave up 1 base; unmatched junction bases: 1. CDR1 and CDR2 from the germline V gene are SGHNT and YYREEE (reference sequence). The CDR3: CASSLTSGGTDTQYF. The CDR3 DNA follows: TGTGCCAGCAGCTTAACTAGCGGGGGCACAGATACGCAGTATTTT.

The CDR3 nucleotides read TGTGCCATCTCATCCGGGACTAGCGGTTACAATGAGCAGTTCTTC. Encoded protein: CAISSGTSGYNEQFF. The genes are TRBV27 and TRBJ2-1, with 11 bases that match TRBD2. Per the germline V gene, CDR1 is MNHEY and CDR2 is SMNVEV (reference sequence). The CDR3 consists of 15 residues. V dropped 10 bases and J dropped 4; count of bases not matched to a gene: 9.

The V call is TRBV28, the J call TRBJ1-4; 7 nucleotides line up with TRBD1. The CDR3 sequence is 17 residues long. V shed 8 bases, J shed 2 bases, and the junction held 14 bases outside the gene matches. CDR1 is MDHEN, CDR2 SYDVKM, per germline. The CDR3, as DNA: TGTGCCAGCGGATACCGTGGGAGGGGGCTCACTAATGAAAAACTGTTTTTT. Translated, it gives CASGYRGRGLTNEKLFF. Drawing the rest from reference TRBV28 and TRBJ1-4, the complete variable domain is DVKVTQSSRYLVKRTGEKVFLECVQDMDHENMFWYRQDPGLGLRLIYFSYDVKMKEKGDIPEGYSVSREKKERFSLILESASTNQTSMYLCASGYRGRGLTNEKLFFGSGTQLSVL.

The CDR3 bases are TGTGCCAGCAGCAAACCCAGGGGGGAAGAGACCCAGTACTTC. Its translation: CASSKPRGEETQYF. The V and J genes are TRBV7-9 and TRBJ2-5, with a possible D match to TRBD1 (7 bases). Trimming left V 5 bases short and J 3 bases short, with 13 bases between. The germline V gene has CDR1 SEHNR and CDR2 FQNEAQ (reference sequence). The CDR3 totals 14 residues.